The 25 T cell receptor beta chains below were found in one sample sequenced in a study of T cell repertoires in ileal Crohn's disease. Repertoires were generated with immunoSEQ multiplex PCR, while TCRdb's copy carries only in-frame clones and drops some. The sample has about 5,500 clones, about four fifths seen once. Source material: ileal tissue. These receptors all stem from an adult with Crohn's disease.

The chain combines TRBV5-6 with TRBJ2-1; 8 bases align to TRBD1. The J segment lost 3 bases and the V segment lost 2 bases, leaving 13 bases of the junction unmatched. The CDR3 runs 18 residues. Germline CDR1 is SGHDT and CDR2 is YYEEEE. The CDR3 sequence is CASSFTSYRDRHYNEQFF. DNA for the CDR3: TGTGCCAGCAGCTTCACTTCCTACCGGGACAGGCACTACAATGAGCAGTTCTTC.

The CDR3 bases are TGTGCCAGTAGTCCCACATCAAATACGCAGTATTTT. It is translated as CASSPTSNTQYF. This sequence joins TRBV19 and TRBJ2-3; D not resolved. Trimming cost V 5 bases and J 7 bases, with 10 bases left between them. The V gene's germline CDR1 is LNHDA and CDR2 SQIVND (reference sequence). This CDR3 region has 12 residues. Full variable domain (missing parts from reference TRBV19 and TRBJ2-3): DGGITQSPKYLFRKEGQNVTLSCEQNLNHDAMYWYRQDPGQGLRLIYYSQIVNDFQKGDIAEGYSVSREKKESFPLTVTSAQKNPTAFYLCASSPTSNTQYFGPGTRLTVL.

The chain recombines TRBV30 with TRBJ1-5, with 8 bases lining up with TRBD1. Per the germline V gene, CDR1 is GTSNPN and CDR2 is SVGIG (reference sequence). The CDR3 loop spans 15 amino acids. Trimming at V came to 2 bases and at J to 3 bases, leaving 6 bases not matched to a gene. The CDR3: CAWSRATGANQPQHF. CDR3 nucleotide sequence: TGTGCCTGGAGTCGAGCGACAGGGGCCAATCAGCCCCAGCATTTT.

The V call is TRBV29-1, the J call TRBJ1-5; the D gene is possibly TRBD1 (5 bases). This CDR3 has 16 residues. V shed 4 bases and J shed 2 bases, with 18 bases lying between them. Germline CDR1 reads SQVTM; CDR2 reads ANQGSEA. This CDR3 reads CSVGRGTPGGNQPQHF. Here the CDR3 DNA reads TGCAGCGTTGGGAGGGGAACCCCCGGGGGCAATCAGCCCCAGCATTTT. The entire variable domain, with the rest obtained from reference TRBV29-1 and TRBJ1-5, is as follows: SAVISQKPSRDICQRGTSLTIQCQVDSQVTMMFWYRQQPGQSLTLIATANQGSEATYESGFVIDKFPISRPNLTFSTLTVSNMSPEDSSIYLCSVGRGTPGGNQPQHFGDGTRLSIL.

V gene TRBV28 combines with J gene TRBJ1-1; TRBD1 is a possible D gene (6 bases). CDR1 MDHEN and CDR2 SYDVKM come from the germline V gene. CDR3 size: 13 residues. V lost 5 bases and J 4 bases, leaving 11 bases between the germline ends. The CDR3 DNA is TGTGCCAGCAGTCCGACAGGAGGCACTGAAGCTTTCTTT. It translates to CASSPTGGTEAFF. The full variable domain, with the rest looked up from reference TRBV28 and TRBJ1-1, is DVKVTQSSRYLVKRTGEKVFLECVQDMDHENMFWYRQDPGLGLRLIYFSYDVKMKEKGDIPEGYSVSREKKERFSLILESASTNQTSMYLCASSPTGGTEAFFGQGTRLTVV.

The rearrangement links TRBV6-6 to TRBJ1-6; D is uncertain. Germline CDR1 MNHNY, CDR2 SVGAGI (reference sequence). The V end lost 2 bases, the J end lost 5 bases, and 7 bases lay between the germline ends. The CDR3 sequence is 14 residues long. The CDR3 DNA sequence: TGTGCCAGCAGTTACGGTAGTGATAATTCACCCCTCCACTTT. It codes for CASSYGSDNSPLHF.

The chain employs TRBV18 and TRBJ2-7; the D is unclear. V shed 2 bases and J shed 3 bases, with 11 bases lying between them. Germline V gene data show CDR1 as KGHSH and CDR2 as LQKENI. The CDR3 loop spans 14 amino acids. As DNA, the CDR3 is TGTGCCAGCTCACCATACCCAGGATACTACGAGCAGTACTTC. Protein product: CASSPYPGYYEQYF. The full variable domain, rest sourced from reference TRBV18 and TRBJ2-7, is NAGVMQNPRHLVRRRGQEARLRCSPMKGHSHVYWYRQLPEEGLKFMVYLQKENIIDESGMPKERFSAEFPKEGPSILRIQQVVRGDSAAYFCASSPYPGYYEQYFGPGTRLTVT.

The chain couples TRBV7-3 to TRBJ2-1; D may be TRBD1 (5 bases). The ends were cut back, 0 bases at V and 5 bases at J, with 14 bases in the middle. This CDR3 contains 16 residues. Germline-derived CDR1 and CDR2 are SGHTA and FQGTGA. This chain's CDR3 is CASSLTLVPGNNEQFF. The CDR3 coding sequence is TGTGCCAGCAGCTTAACGCTCGTCCCAGGGAACAATGAGCAGTTCTTC.

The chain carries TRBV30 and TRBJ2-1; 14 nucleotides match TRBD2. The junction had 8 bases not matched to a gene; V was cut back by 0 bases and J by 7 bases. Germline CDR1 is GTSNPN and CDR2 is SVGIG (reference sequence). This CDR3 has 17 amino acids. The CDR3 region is CAWSVREGLAGVNEQFF. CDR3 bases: TGTGCCTGGAGTGTTCGAGAGGGACTAGCGGGAGTAAATGAGCAGTTCTTC.

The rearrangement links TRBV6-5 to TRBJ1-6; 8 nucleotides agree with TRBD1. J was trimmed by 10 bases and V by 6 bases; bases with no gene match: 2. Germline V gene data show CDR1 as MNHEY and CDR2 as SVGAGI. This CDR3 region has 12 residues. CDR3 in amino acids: CASRDRDSPLHF. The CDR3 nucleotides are TGTGCCAGCAGGGACAGGGACTCACCCCTCCACTTT.

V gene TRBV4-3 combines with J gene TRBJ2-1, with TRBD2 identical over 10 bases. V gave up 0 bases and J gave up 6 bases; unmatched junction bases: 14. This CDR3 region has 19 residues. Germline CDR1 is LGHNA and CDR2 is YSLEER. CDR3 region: CASSQDWHVEREGPNEQFF. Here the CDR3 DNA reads TGCGCCAGCAGCCAAGATTGGCATGTTGAGCGGGAGGGCCCCAATGAGCAGTTCTTC.

CDR3: CASSLWGRSGNTIYF. The CDR3 DNA is TGCGCCAGCAGCTTGTGGGGGCGTTCTGGAAACACCATATATTTT. The chain recombines TRBV5-1 with TRBJ1-3; D might be TRBD1 (6 bases). From germline, CDR1 is SGHRS and CDR2 YFSETQ. The CDR3 contains 15 residues. The V and J ends lost 1 base and 1 base respectively, with 9 bases between them. The full variable domain, with the rest looked up from reference TRBV5-1 and TRBJ1-3, is KAGVTQTPRYLIKTRGQQVTLSCSPISGHRSVSWYQQTPGQGLQFLFEYFSETQRNKGNFPGRFSGRQFSNSRSEMNVSTLELGDSALYLCASSLWGRSGNTIYFGEGSWLTVV.

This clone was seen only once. CDR3 region: CAWLDRGSGNTIYF. CDR3 DNA sequence: TGTGCCTGGTTGGACAGGGGCTCTGGAAACACCATATATTTT. The chain carries TRBV30 and TRBJ1-3; 9 nucleotides line up with TRBD1. Germline V gene sequence: CDR1 GTSNPN, CDR2 SVGIG (reference sequence). The CDR3 covers 14 residues. J lost 0 bases, V lost 5 bases, and 2 bases had no gene match. The full variable domain, its missing parts supplied by reference TRBV30 and TRBJ1-3, is SQTIHQWPATLVQPVGSPLSLECTVEGTSNPNLYWYRQAAGRGLQLLFYSVGIGQISSEVPQNLSASRPQDRQFILSSKKLLLSDSGFYLCAWLDRGSGNTIYFGEGSWLTVV.

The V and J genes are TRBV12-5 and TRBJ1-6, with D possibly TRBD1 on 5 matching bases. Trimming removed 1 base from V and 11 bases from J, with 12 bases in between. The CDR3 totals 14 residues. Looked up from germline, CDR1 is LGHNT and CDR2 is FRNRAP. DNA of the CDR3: TGTGCTAGTGGTTTGGGACAGCTCTTTACACCCCTCCACTTT. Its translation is CASGLGQLFTPLHF.

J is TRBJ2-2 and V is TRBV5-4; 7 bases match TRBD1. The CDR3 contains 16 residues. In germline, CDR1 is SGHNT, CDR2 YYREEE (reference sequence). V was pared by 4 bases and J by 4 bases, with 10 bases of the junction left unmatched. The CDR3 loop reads CASSITGQAVTGELFF. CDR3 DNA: TGTGCCAGCAGCATAACTGGACAGGCGGTCACCGGGGAGCTGTTTTTT.

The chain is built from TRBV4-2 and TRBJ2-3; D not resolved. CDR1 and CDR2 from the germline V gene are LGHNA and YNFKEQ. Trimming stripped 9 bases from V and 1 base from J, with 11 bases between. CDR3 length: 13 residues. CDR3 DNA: TGTGCCAGTTGGAGCGCGGGCACAGATACGCAGTATTTT. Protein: CASWSAGTDTQYF.

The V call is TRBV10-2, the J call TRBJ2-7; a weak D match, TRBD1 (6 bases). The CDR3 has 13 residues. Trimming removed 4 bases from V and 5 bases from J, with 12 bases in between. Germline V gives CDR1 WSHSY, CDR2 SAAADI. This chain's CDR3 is CASSAGRGNEQYF. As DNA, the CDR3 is TGCGCCAGCAGTGCGGGCAGGGGCAACGAGCAGTACTTC.

The CDR3 here is CASSPLGGNTGELFF. CDR3 sequence (DNA): TGTGCCAGCAGCCCCCTCGGAGGGAACACCGGGGAGCTGTTTTTT. This sequence joins TRBV14 and TRBJ2-2, with D perhaps TRBD2 (5 bases). CDR3 size: 15 residues. Germline CDR1 SGHDN, CDR2 FVKESK. The ends were cut back, 4 bases at V and 1 base at J, with 10 bases in the middle.

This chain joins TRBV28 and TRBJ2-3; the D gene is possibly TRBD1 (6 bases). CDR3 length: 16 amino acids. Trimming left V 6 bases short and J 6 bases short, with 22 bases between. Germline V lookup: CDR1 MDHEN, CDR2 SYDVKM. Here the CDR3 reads CASRGATGGRKDTQYF. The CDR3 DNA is TGTGCCAGCAGAGGGGCGACAGGAGGTAGGAAGGATACGCAGTATTTT.

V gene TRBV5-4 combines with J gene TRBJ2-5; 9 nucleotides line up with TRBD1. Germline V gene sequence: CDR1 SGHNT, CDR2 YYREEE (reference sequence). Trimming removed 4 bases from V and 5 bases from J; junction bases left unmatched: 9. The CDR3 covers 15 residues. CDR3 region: CASSTPQGAWETQYF. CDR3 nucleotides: TGTGCCAGCAGCACGCCACAGGGGGCCTGGGAGACCCAGTACTTC.

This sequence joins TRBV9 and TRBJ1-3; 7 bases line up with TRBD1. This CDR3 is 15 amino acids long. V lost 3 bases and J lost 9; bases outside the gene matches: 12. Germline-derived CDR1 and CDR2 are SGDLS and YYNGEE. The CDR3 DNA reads TGTGCCAGCAGCGGACGACAGGGCGCATTCGGCACCATATATTTT. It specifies CASSGRQGAFGTIYF.

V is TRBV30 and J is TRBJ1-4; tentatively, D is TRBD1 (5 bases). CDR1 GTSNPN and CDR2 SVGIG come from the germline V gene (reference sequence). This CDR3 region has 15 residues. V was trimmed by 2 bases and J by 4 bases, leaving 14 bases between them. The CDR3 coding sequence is TGTGCCTGGAGTTTTTCAGACAGCCTTAATGAAAAACTGTTTTTT. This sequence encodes CAWSFSDSLNEKLFF.

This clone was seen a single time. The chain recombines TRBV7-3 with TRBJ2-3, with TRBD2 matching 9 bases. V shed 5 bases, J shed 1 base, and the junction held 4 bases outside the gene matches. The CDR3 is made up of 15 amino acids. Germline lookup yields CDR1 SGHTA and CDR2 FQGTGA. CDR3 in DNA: TGTGCCAGCAGCCAAACTAGCGGGCGCACAGATACGCAGTATTTT. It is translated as CASSQTSGRTDTQYF. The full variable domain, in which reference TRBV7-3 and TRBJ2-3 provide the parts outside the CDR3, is GAGVSQTPSNKVTEKGKYVELRCDPISGHTALYWYRQSLGQGPEFLIYFQGTGAADDSGLPNDRFFAVRPEGSVSTLKIQRTERGDSAVYLCASSQTSGRTDTQYFGPGTRLTVL.

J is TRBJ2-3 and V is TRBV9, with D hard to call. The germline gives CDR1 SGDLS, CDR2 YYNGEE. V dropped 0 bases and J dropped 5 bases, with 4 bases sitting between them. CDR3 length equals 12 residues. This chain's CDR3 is CASSVDGDTQYF. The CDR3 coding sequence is TGTGCCAGCAGCGTAGACGGAGATACGCAGTATTTT.

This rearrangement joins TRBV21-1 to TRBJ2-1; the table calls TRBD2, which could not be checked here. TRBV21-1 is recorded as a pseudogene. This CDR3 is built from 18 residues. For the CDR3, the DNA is TGTGCCAGCAGCGAAAGGTCGTTTGGGACTAGCGGGAGGAATGAGCAGTTCTTC. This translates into CASSERSFGTSGRNEQFF.